The present T cell receptor beta chain was sequenced within a study of T cells in Graves' hyperthyroidism and ophthalmopathy. This clonotype was counted many times. Per the germline V gene, CDR1 is SNHLY and CDR2 is FYNNEI. V shed 5 bases, J shed 6 bases, and the junction held 7 bases outside the gene matches. The CDR3 is 15 residues long. TCR beta CDR3 regions were amplified from RNA. The primer set for the first-round RT-PCR of the TCR CDR3 was HTBI. TCRdb analysed the multiplex PCR reads with MiXCR anew, one entry per CDR3 protein. The sample has more than 300,000 distinct CDR3 sequences, more than 11% seen once.

Material for sequencing was blood. The chain joins TRBV2 to TRBJ2-4; 10 positions agree with TRBD2. The sequence was collected from a woman aged 55-69 years with Graves' hyperthyroidism. CDR3 in amino acids: CASSWGLAPGNIQYF. CDR3 in DNA: TGTGCCAGCAGTTGGGGACTAGCGCCTGGAAACATTCAGTACTTC.